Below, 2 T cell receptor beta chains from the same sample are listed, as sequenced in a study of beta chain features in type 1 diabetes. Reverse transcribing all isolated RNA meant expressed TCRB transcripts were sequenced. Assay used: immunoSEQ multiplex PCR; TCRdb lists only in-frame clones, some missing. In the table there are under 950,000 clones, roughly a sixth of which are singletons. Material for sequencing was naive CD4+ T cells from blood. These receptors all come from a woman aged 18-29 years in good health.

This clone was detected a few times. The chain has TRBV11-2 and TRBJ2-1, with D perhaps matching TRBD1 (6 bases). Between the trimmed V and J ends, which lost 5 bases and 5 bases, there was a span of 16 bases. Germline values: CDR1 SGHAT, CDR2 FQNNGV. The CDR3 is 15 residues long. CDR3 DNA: TGTGCCAGCAGCCCTCGTTCAGGGGCTAACAATGAGCAGTTCTTC. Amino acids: CASSPRSGANNEQFF.

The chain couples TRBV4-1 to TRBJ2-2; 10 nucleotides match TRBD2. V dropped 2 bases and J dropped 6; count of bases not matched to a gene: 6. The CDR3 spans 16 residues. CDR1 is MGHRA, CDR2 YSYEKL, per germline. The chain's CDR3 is CASSQPSGSRSGELFF. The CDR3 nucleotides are TGCGCCAGCAGCCAACCTAGCGGGAGTCGGTCCGGGGAGCTGTTTTTT.